Shown below are 3 T cell receptor beta chains from a single sample sequenced in a study of control samples from healthy donors and cancer patients. Libraries were prepared by immunoSEQ multiplex PCR; TCRdb keeps only in-frame clonotypes and omits some of them. The sample includes some 95,000 clones, around 80% of them seen just once. Input material: blood. Source of these receptors: a woman in her 30s in good health.

The V call is TRBV5-4, the J call TRBJ2-7; 11 bases match TRBD2. This CDR3 is built from 15 residues. From germline, CDR1 is SGHNT and CDR2 YYREEE (reference sequence). Trimming at V came to 1 base and at J to 6 bases, leaving 6 bases not matched to a gene. The CDR3 bases are TGTGCCAGCAGCTTGTTTAGCGGGGGGGCCTTCGAGCAGTACTTC. Translating gives CASSLFSGGAFEQYF.

The gene calls are TRBV16 and TRBJ1-1, with a weak D call TRBD1 (5 bases). The CDR3 is 11 amino acids. Germline V CDR1 and CDR2: KGHSY, FQNENV. V was clipped by 4 bases and J by 6 bases, with 6 bases between them. The CDR3, as DNA: TGTGCCAGCAGCCGGGACCCTGAAGCTTTCTTT. Translating gives CASSRDPEAFF.

The chain combines TRBV4-2 with TRBJ2-3; TRBD2 might be the D (7 bases). The CDR3 has 16 residues. V shed 0 bases and J shed 3 bases, with 13 bases lying between them. The germline CDR1 and CDR2 sequences are LGHNA and YNFKEQ. This CDR3 is CASSQDEGGGTDTQYF. The CDR3 DNA is TGTGCCAGCAGCCAAGATGAAGGGGGGGGGACAGATACGCAGTATTTT.